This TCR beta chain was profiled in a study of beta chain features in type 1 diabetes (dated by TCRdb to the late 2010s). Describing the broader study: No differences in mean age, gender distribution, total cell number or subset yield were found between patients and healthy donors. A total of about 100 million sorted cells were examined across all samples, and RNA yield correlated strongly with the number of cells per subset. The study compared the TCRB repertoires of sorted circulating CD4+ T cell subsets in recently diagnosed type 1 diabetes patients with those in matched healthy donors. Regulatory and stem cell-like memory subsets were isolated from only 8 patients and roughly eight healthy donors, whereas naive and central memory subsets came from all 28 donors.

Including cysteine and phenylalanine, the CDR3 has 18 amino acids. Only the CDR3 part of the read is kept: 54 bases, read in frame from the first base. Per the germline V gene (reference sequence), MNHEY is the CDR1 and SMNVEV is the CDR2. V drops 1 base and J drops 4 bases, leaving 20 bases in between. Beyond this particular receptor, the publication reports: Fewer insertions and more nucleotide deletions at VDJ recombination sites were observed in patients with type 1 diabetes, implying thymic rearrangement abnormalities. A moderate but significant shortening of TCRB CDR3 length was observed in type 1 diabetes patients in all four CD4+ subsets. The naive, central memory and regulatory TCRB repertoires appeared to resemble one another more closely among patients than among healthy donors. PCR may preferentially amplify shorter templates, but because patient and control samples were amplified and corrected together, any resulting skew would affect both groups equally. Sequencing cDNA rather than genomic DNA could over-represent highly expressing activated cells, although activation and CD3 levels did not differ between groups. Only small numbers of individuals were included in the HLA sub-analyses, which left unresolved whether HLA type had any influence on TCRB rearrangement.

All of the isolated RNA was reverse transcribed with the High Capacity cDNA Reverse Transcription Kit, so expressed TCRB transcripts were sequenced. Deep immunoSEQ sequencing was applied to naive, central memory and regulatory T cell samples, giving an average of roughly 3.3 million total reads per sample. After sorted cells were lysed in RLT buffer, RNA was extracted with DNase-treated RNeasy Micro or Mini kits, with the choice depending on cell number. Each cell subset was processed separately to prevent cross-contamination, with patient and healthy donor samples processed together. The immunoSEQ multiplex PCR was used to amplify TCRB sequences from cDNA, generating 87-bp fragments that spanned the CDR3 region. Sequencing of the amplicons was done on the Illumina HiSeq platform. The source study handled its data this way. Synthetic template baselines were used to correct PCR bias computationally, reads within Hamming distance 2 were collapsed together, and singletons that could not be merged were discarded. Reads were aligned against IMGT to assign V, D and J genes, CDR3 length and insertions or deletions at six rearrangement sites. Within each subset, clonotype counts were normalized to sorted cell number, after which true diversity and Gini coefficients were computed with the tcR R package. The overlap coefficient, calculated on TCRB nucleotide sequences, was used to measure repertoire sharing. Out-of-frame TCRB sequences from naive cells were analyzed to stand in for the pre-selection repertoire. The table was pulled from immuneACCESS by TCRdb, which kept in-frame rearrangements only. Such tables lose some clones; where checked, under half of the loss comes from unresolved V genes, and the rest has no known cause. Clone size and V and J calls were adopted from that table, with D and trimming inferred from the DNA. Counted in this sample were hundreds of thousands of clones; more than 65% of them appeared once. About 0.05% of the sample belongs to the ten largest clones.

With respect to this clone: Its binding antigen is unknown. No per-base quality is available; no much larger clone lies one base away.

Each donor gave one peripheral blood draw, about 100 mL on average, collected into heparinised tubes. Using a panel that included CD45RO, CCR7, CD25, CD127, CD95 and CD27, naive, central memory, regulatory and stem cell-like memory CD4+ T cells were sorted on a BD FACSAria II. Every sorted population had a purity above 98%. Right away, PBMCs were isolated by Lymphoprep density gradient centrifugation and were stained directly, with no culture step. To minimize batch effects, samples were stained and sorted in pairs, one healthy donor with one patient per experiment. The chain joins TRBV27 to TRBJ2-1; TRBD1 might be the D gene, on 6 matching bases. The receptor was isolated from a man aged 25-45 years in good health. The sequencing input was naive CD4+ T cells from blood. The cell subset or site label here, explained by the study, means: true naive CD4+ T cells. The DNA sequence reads TGTGCCAGCAGTTTATTGCCCGGGGACACCTTTGGATACAATGAGCAGTTCTTC. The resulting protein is CASSLLPGDTFGYNEQFF.